This T cell receptor beta chain was identified during a study of CD8 T cells in ankylosing spondylitis. TCRdb fed the 5' RACE reads into MiXCR, producing one record per CDR3 protein. The data show roughly 180,000 distinct CDR3 sequences, approximately 9% seen once. Of note for this clonotype: Possible read error: a much larger clone is one base away.

This CDR3 has 14 amino acids. V dropped 4 bases and J dropped 2; count of bases not matched to a gene: 3. CDR1 and CDR2 from the germline V gene are MNHNS and SASEGT. The source of this sequence is a female donor with ankylosing spondylitis or in good health (not recorded which). Source material: blood, either unsorted or a sorted T cell fraction (not recorded which). The V and J genes are TRBV6-1 and TRBJ2-7, with 9 positions matching TRBD2. DNA for the CDR3: TGTGCCAGCAGTGTAGCGGGAGAGCCCTACGAGCAGTACTTC. It translates to CASSVAGEPYEQYF.